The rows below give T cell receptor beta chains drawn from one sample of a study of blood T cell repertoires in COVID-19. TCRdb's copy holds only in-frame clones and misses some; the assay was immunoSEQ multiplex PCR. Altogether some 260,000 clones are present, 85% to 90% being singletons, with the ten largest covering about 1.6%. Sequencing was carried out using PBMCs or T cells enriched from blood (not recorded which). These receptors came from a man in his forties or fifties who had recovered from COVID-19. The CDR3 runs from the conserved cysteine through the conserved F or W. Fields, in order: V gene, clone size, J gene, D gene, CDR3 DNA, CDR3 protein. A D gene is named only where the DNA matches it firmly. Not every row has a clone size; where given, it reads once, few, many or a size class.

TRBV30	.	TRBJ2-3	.	TGTGCCTGGAGTGTACGTCTCGGGACAGATACGCAGTATTTT	CAWSVRLGTDTQYF
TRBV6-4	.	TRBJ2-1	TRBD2	TGTGCCAGCAGTGACGGACTAGCGGGGGGCGAGCAGTTCTTC	CASSDGLAGGEQFF
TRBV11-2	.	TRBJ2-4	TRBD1	TGTGCCAGCAGCTTAAGGGACAGAGAGTACTTC	CASSLRDREYF
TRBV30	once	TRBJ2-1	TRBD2	TGTGCCTGGGGGACTAGCGGGGATGAGCAGTTCTTC	CAWGTSGDEQFF
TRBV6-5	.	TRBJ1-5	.	TGTGCCAGCAGTTACGGCCAGAGCAATCAGCCCCAGCATTTT	CASSYGQSNQPQHF
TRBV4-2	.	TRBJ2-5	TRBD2	TGTGCCAGCAGCCAAGATCGTACGGGGGGGCCAGAGACCCAGTACTTC	CASSQDRTGGPETQYF
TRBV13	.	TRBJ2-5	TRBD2	TGTGCCAGCAGTCTAGCGGGGCTGAAGGAAGAGACCCAGTACTTC	CASSLAGLKEETQYF
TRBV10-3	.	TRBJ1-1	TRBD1	TGTGCCATCAACCAAAACAGGGGAGGTGAAGCTTTCTTT	CAINQNRGGEAFF
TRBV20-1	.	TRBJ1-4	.	TGCAGTGCTACAAAGACGGGACTGTTTTTT	CSATKTGLFF
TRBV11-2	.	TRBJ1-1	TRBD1	TGTGCCAGCAGCATCGGACAGGGAGTTGCTTTCTTT	CASSIGQGVAFF
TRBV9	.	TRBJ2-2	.	TGTGCCAGCAGCGCACTCCGGGTTCGGGGCGGGGAGCTGTTTTTT	CASSALRVRGGELFF
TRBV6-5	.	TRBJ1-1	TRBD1	TGTGCCAGCAAACCGGGACAGGGGAACACTGAAGCTTTCTTT	CASKPGQGNTEAFF
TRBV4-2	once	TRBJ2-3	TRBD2	TGTGCCAGCAGCCAATTTAGCGGGGACTTTAGCACAGATACGCAGTATTTT	CASSQFSGDFSTDTQYF
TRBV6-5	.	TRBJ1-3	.	TGTGCCAGCAGTCCCGGTTACTCTGGAAACACCATATATTTT	CASSPGYSGNTIYF
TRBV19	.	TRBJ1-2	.	TGTGCCAGTAGTCCCAGGACAGTCGGAGGCTACACCTTC	CASSPRTVGGYTF
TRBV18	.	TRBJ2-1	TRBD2	TGTGCCAGCTCACCACCGGGAGGGAACAATGAGCAGTTCTTC	CASSPPGGNNEQFF
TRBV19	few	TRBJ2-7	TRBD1	TGTGCCAGTAGTATGACAGGGGGCTCCTACGAGCAGTACTTC	CASSMTGGSYEQYF
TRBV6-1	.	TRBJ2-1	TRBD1	TGTGCCAGCAGTGAGCGGCCCGGGACAGGAAGCAATGAGCAGTTCTTC	CASSERPGTGSNEQFF
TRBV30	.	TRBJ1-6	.	TGTGCCTGGAATGAGGACAGAATTTCCTATAATTCACCCCTCCACTTT	CAWNEDRISYNSPLHF
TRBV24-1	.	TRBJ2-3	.	TGTGCCACCAGTGATTTGACAGAAACAGATACGCAGTATTTT	CATSDLTETDTQYF
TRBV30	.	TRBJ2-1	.	TGTGCCTGGAGTGCCGGGTACAATGAGCAGTTCTTC	CAWSAGYNEQFF
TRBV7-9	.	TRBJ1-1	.	TGTGCCAGCAGGTTCCCGACATTTATGAACACTGAAGCTTTCTTT	CASRFPTFMNTEAFF
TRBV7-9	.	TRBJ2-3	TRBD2	TGTGCCAGCAGTCTAGCGGGAAGCACAGATACGCAGTATTTT	CASSLAGSTDTQYF
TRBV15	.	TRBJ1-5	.	TGTGCCACCAGCAGAGATCGGTCTGGCAATCAGCCCCAGCATTTT	CATSRDRSGNQPQHF
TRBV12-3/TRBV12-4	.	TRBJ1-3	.	TGTGCCACCTTACTAAGAAACACCATATATTTT	CATLLRNTIYF
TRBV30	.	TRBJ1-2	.	TGTGCCTACCTCCGGGAGGGCTACACCTTC	CAYLREGYTF
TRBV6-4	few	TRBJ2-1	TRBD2	TGTGCCAGCAGTGACTCTGGGACTAGCGGGAGGGGGACCTACAATGAGCAGTTCTTC	CASSDSGTSGRGTYNEQFF
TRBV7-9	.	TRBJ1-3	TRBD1	TGTGCCAGCAGCCCGCAGGACAGGGGGCACGACACCATATATTTT	CASSPQDRGHDTIYF
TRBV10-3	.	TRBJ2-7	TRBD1	TGTGCCACGGGACAGGGGTCGTACGAGCAGTACTTC	CATGQGSYEQYF
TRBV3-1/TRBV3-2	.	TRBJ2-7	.	TGTGCCAGCAGCCCCCGGGAGATCAGAGAGCAGTACTTC	CASSPREIREQYF
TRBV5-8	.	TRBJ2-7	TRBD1	TGTGCCAGCAGCTTCGGACAGGGGGCTTGGGAGCAGTACTTC	CASSFGQGAWEQYF
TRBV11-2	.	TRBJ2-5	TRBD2	TGTGCCAGCAGCACGCGTTGGAGTAGCGGGAGAGAGACCCAGTACTTC	CASSTRWSSGRETQYF
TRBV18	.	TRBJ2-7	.	TGTGCCAGCTCGCAGGGGAGAAACAACGAGCAGTACTTC	CASSQGRNNEQYF
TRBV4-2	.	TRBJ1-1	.	TGTGCCAGCAGCCAGTTTCAGGGCCGAGGCACTGAAGCTTTCTTT	CASSQFQGRGTEAFF
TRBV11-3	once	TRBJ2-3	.	TGTGCCAGCAGCGCAGACAGGTACACAGATACGCAGTATTTT	CASSADRYTDTQYF
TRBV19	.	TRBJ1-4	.	TGTGCCAGTAGTCGCCGGAGTGTGAATGAAAAACTGTTTTTT	CASSRRSVNEKLFF
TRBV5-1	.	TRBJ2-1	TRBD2	TGCGCCAGCACCGGACTAGCGATCTATGAGCAGTTCTTC	CASTGLAIYEQFF
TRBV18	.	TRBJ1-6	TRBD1	TGTGCCAGCTCCCTCCAAGGTCGAGGGACAGGGTCCTCACCCCTCCACTTT	CASSLQGRGTGSSPLHF
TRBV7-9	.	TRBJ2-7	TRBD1	TGTGCCAGCAGCCGGGGGACAGGGGGGTCCTACGAGCAGTACTTC	CASSRGTGGSYEQYF
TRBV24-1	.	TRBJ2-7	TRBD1	TGTGCCACCACTACCGGGACAGGGCCCTACGAGCAGTACTTC	CATTTGTGPYEQYF
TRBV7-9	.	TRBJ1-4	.	TGTGCCAGCAGCCGACAGAATGAAAAACTGTTTTTT	CASSRQNEKLFF
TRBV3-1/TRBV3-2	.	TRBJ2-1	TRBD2	TGTGCCAGCAGCCAAGATCCTAGCGGGGGCATGGATGAGCAGTTCTTC	CASSQDPSGGMDEQFF
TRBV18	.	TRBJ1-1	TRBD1	TGTGCCAGCTCGCGTTACCGGGACAGAAACACTGAAGCTTTCTTT	CASSRYRDRNTEAFF
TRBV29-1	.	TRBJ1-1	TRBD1	TGCAGCGCCGCCGGACGAACAGGGGGCACTGAAGCTTTCTTT	CSAAGRTGGTEAFF
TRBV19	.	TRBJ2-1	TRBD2	TGTGCCAGTAGTACACTAGCGGGATGGGACAATGAGCAGTTCTTC	CASSTLAGWDNEQFF
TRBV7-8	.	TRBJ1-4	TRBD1	TGTGCCAGCAGCTTATCGCAGGGGGCGTATGAAAAACTGTTTTTT	CASSLSQGAYEKLFF